The present entry profiles one T cell receptor (beta chain) with its context. This receptor's antigen is unknown. The sample holds no much larger clone one base away, and base qualities are not on file. The CDR3 regions of human TCRbeta chains were subjected to immunosequencing. In the source study's methods: TCRs in the repertoires were matched against a reference library of SARS-CoV-2-specific TCRs that had been generated with the MIRA antigen-specificity platform. Breadth was defined as the fraction of unique TCRs that were SARS-CoV-2-associated, and depth was defined as the fraction of total T cells that were SARS-CoV-2-associated. Using the MIRA data, every spike-specific TCR was mapped to the spike region that the TCR reacted to and assigned to either a CD4 or a CD8 class. Log10-transformed breadth and depth values were compared by one-way ANOVA with Sidak's multiple comparisons tests. Held by TCRdb, this immuneACCESS table contains in-frame sequences only and omits some clones. Under half of the omission traces to an unresolved V gene where checked; the cause of the rest is unknown. V and J calls and clone size are copied from that table; D and trimming were computed from the DNA. In this sample the table shows around 110,000 clones, 80% to 90% of which occur a single time. The ten largest clones take up approximately 3.1% of the sample.

The data stem from a study of T cell responses to AZD1222 COVID-19 vaccine (dated by TCRdb to about 2021). About the investigation overall: Because spike-specific TCR depth and breadth did not differ between the two schedules, AZD1222 recipients who got a second dose at roughly 4 weeks were pooled with those who got a second dose at roughly 12 weeks. Trial participants were enrolled into age subgroups of 18-55, 56-69 and 70-plus years, which contained about 150, 28 and 57 TCR-sequenced participants, respectively. TCR sequencing was performed for roughly 250 trial participants, of whom approximately 200 were given two doses of AZD1222 and around 25 were given two doses of MenACWY control vaccine. Paper-wide results and their limitations: Because no samples from the day 14 peak response were available, repertoires could be characterized only after the peak T cell response. Reportedly, almost half of the unique spike-specific TCRs recognized epitopes lying outside the regions that are mutated in the B.1.351 and B.1.1.7 variants. Participants were mostly white British, with more females than males. The authors suggested clonal diversity may have been underestimated. The 56-69-year group was small, and its depth increase did not reach significance, likely because of low power. A significant rise in spike-specific TCR breadth and depth was observed after two AZD1222 doses relative to day 0 and relative to MenACWY recipients. Conclusions about previously exposed vaccinees are limited, since just five or six AZD1222 recipients were seropositive for SARS-CoV-2 at baseline. Vaccine-associated CD4 TCRs spanned the whole spike protein, with dominant responses in regions 160-218 and 743-854.

Reading the label with the study, this specimen's time point is: baseline before first vaccination. Vaccinee samples were obtained from the UK trials COV001 and COV002, which included a single-blind randomized controlled phase 2/3 trial of AZD1222 (ChAdOx1 nCoV-19) in healthy adults. For TCRbeta chain sequencing, PBMC samples were collected from trial participants at day 0 and at day 28 after the second dose. V has 8 bases trimmed and J has 6 bases trimmed; junction bases matching no gene number 9. Including cysteine and phenylalanine, the CDR3 has 14 amino acids. Only the CDR3 DNA is retained, 42 bases long and in frame from the first base. CDR1 and CDR2 are read off the germline V gene as MDHEN and SYDVKM.

The sample in question was peripheral blood, obtained on day 0 of AZD1222 vaccination. This receptor chain uses TRBV28 and TRBJ2-7, with 11 bases matching TRBD2. The source of this sequence is an adult in good health. DNA sequence: TGTGCCAGCTACCCCGGGACTAGCGGAGGCGAGCAGTACTTC. This translates into CASYPGTSGGEQYF.